Shown below are 21 T cell receptor beta chains from a single sample sequenced in a study of post-analysis software for immune sequencing data. Study results and caveats: In patients, 4 to 6 TRBV segments were more frequent than in controls, with TRBV5-6, TRBV5-1 and TRBV20-1 among them.

Included in the TCR beta cDNA libraries were unique molecular identifiers. TCRdb reprocessed the PCR reads via MiXCR and lists one record per CDR3 protein. The repertoire holds some 690,000 distinct CDR3 sequences, with roughly 27% as singletons. For these receptors, no antigen is known. Sequenced material: blood. The receptors derive from a girl aged 10 to 17 with multiple sclerosis.

The chain has TRBV29-1 and TRBJ2-3; no clear D gene. This CDR3 has 12 residues. CDR1 SQVTM and CDR2 ANQGSEA come from the germline V gene. Trimming removed 2 bases at V and 4 bases at J, with 7 bases between. CDR3 DNA sequence: TGCAGCGTTGAACACTACGCAGATACGCAGTATTTT. It codes for CSVEHYADTQYF.

V usage is TRBV5-6 and J usage is TRBJ2-1; 13 positions agree with TRBD2. This CDR3 contains 17 residues. V shed 0 bases, J shed 8 bases, and the junction held 8 bases outside the gene matches. The germline CDR1 and CDR2 sequences are SGHDT and YYEEEE. The CDR3 DNA reads TGTGCCAGCAGCTTGGGGGGACTAGCGGGGCGGCAGGATGAGCAGTTCTTC. This sequence encodes CASSLGGLAGRQDEQFF.

The chain links TRBV12-3 or TRBV12-4 to TRBJ2-1, with a weak D call TRBD2 (5 bases). Matching the DNA end better, TRBJ2-7 makes the J call doubtful. The CDR3 covers 12 residues. The CDR3 DNA follows: TGTGCCAGCATGTCCGGGGTCAATGAGCAGTACTTC. Its translation: CASMSGVNEQYF.

This clonotype was detected only a few times. The CDR3 is CASSPSTGTYEQYF. The CDR3 DNA sequence: TGTGCCAGCAGCCCATCGACAGGGACCTACGAGCAGTACTTC. V gene TRBV7-8 combines with J gene TRBJ2-7, with 7 positions matching TRBD1. V shed 5 bases, J shed 2 bases, and the junction held 6 bases outside the gene matches. The germline V gene encodes CDR1 SGHVS and CDR2 FQNEAQ. The length of the CDR3 is 14 residues.

This chain uses TRBV7-9 with TRBJ1-4; 8 bases match TRBD1. CDR3 length equals 15 residues. The germline gives CDR1 SEHNR, CDR2 FQNEAQ (reference sequence). Losses at the gene ends were 1 base for V and 8 bases for J; bases not matched to a gene: 6. This chain's CDR3 is CASSLGTGFGEKLFF. The CDR3 DNA reads TGTGCCAGCAGCTTAGGGACAGGGTTCGGAGAAAAACTGTTTTTT.

This clonotype was seen a few times. The V call is TRBV20-1, the J call TRBJ2-4, with D possibly being TRBD1 (5 bases). The CDR3 totals 10 residues. Germline loops: CDR1 DFQATT, CDR2 SNEGSKA (reference sequence). The CDR3 DNA reads as TGCAGCACGCAGGGAAACATTCAGTACTTC. As protein: CSTQGNIQYF.

This clonotype appeared a few times. This chain joins TRBV18 and TRBJ1-2; 8 bases align to TRBD1. This CDR3 spans 17 amino acids. CDR1 KGHSH and CDR2 LQKENI come from the germline V gene. V was pared by 5 bases and J by 5 bases, with 16 bases of the junction left unmatched. The CDR3 DNA follows: TGTGCCAGCTCAGCACAACCGGGACAGGCTCTTTTGTATGGCTACACCTTC. As protein: CASSAQPGQALLYGYTF.

This clonotype was detected many times. This chain uses TRBV29-1 with TRBJ2-3; possibly TRBD2 for D (6 bases). The CDR3 sequence is 10 residues long. Trimming left V 6 bases short and J 5 bases short, with 6 bases between. From germline, CDR1 is SQVTM and CDR2 ANQGSEA. The chain's CDR3 is CSVGGDTQYF. The DNA of the CDR3 is TGCAGCGTGGGGGGAGATACGCAGTATTTT.

This clonotype was observed a few times. CDR3 region: CATSRVFRSSYNSPLHF. CDR3 nucleotide sequence: TGTGCCACCAGCAGAGTATTCAGGAGCTCCTATAATTCACCCCTCCACTTT. The chain links TRBV15 to TRBJ1-6, with D hard to call. The CDR3 has 17 residues. The germline CDR1 and CDR2 sequences are LNHNV and YYDKDF (reference sequence). V lost 1 base and J lost 0, with 10 bases in between.

This clonotype has only a few counts. This chain links TRBV7-9 with TRBJ2-7, with a tentative D call TRBD1 (6 bases). Per the germline V gene, CDR1 is SEHNR and CDR2 is FQNEAQ (reference sequence). The CDR3 totals 12 residues. Trimming cost V 5 bases and J 3 bases, with 8 bases left between them. The CDR3 loop reads CASSTGIYEQYF. The CDR3, as DNA: TGTGCCAGCAGCACAGGGATCTACGAGCAGTACTTC.

The genes are TRBV11-2 and TRBJ2-7, with TRBD1 identical over 10 bases. The V gene's germline CDR1 is SGHAT and CDR2 FQNNGV. V was pared by 0 bases and J by 5 bases, with 4 bases of the junction left unmatched. The CDR3 spans 15 residues. CDR3 region: CASSLDATGGNEQYF. The CDR3 nucleotides are TGTGCCAGCAGCTTAGACGCGACAGGGGGCAACGAGCAGTACTTC.

This clonotype was picked up many times. The gene calls are TRBV5-6 and TRBJ1-4; weak D call: TRBD1 (6 bases). This CDR3 is built from 15 residues. Trimming cost V 3 bases and J 2 bases, with 11 bases left between them. Germline V gene data show CDR1 as SGHDT and CDR2 as YYEEEE. CDR3 in DNA: TGTGCCAGCAGCTCACAGGGTGCGACTAATGAAAAACTGTTTTTT. Protein sequence: CASSSQGATNEKLFF.

This clonotype was detected many times. The chain joins TRBV4-3 to TRBJ2-3, with D perhaps TRBD2 (5 bases). The V end lost 4 bases, the J end lost 3 bases, and 14 bases lay between the germline ends. Germline CDR1 and CDR2: LGHNA and YSLEER. CDR3 size: 15 residues. CDR3 sequence (DNA): TGCGCCAGCAGCCTCTTAACCCGGGATACAGATACGCAGTATTTT. Its protein product is CASSLLTRDTDTQYF.

This clonotype has more than one count but fewer than ten. V and J are TRBV20-1 and TRBJ2-4; TRBD2 agrees at 10 bases. This CDR3 contains 17 residues. Germline CDR1 reads DFQATT; CDR2 reads SNEGSKA (reference sequence). V gave up 1 base and J gave up 5 bases; unmatched junction bases: 11. CDR3 bases: TGCAGTGCTAGAGGCCCCAGGGGAGCGGGGGGGCAAAACATTCAGTACTTC. Translating gives CSARGPRGAGGQNIQYF.

This clonotype was observed a handful of times. The chain uses TRBV27 and TRBJ2-5, with D uncertain. V shed 2 bases and J shed 5 bases, with 15 bases lying between them. This CDR3 spans 15 amino acids. The germline V gene has CDR1 MNHEY and CDR2 SMNVEV (reference sequence). The CDR3 here is CASSLTSLPWETQYF. In DNA, the CDR3 is TGTGCCAGCAGTTTAACCTCCCTCCCCTGGGAGACCCAGTACTTC.

This clonotype turned up a few times. V is TRBV12-3 or TRBV12-4 and J is TRBJ2-1; TRBD2 matches at 8 bases. The ends lost 5 bases at V and 4 bases at J; junction bases unmatched: 10. The CDR3 contains 16 residues. In nucleotides, the CDR3 is TGTGCCAGCAGTGCCCCACTAGCGGCCTTTTACAATGAGCAGTTCTTC. Translation gives CASSAPLAAFYNEQFF.

A single count supports this clonotype. A much larger clone is a single base away; this may be a read error. The chain employs TRBV7-9 and TRBJ2-3; 11 bases agree with TRBD1. V gave up 5 bases and J gave up 5 bases; unmatched junction bases: 12. The CDR3 totals 17 residues. Germline CDR1 SEHNR, CDR2 FQNEAQ (reference sequence). CDR3 coding DNA: TGTGCCAGCAGCCCCTCACCGGGACAGGGGGTTATAGATACGCAGTATTTT. This codes for CASSPSPGQGVIDTQYF.

V gene TRBV19 combines with J gene TRBJ2-1; the D call may be TRBD1 or TRBD2 (5 bases each). This CDR3 is built from 15 residues. The germline V gene has CDR1 LNHDA and CDR2 SQIVND (reference sequence). The ends were cut back, 3 bases at V and 6 bases at J, with 15 bases in the middle. The CDR3 DNA reads as TGTGCCAGTAGTATTGAGGGGATGAGAGGCAATGAGCAGTTCTTC. This gives the protein CASSIEGMRGNEQFF.

V and J are TRBV6-1 and TRBJ2-1; the match to TRBD2 covers 7 bases. The germline V gene encodes CDR1 MNHNS and CDR2 SASEGT. Trimming at V came to 3 bases and at J to 0 bases, leaving 5 bases not matched to a gene. The CDR3 totals 16 residues. The CDR3 spells CASSDGGGRSYNEQFF. The DNA of the CDR3 is TGTGCCAGCAGTGACGGCGGGGGACGCTCCTACAATGAGCAGTTCTTC.

This clonotype was observed a single time. This chain connects TRBV7-2 to TRBJ2-1; no firm D call. The germline V gene encodes CDR1 SGHTA and CDR2 FQGNSA. The CDR3 contains 18 residues. Trimming left V 2 bases short and J 4 bases short, with 21 bases between. The CDR3 here is CASSLNSRSFGDYNEQFF. The CDR3 DNA is TGTGCCAGCAGCTTAAATAGTCGCTCGTTCGGAGATTACAATGAGCAGTTCTTC.

This clonotype has only a few counts. This sequence joins TRBV5-1 and TRBJ1-1, with TRBD1 matching 8 bases. V was clipped by 4 bases and J by 0 bases; unmatched bases: 5. This CDR3 has 15 amino acids. CDR1 and CDR2 (germline): SGHRS, YFSETQ. The CDR3 nucleotides read TGCGCCAGCAGCGCCTCAGGGGGCGTGAACACTGAAGCTTTCTTT. Its protein product is CASSASGGVNTEAFF.